The 3 T cell receptor beta chains presented below share a single source sample, sequenced in a study of T-cell reconstitution after alpha-beta-depleted transplantation in children. It was with unique molecular identifiers that the TCRbeta library was prepared. A single record per CDR3 protein comes from TCRdb applying MiXCR to the PCR reads. This sample yields about 100,000 distinct CDR3 sequences, of which 7.5% to 9.5% are seen a single time; about 15% belongs to the top ten. This specimen was PBMCs, taken before TCRalphabeta/CD19-depleted stem cell transplant. These receptors were collected from a boy under 10 years old with acute lymphoblastic leukemia, due to receive a stem cell transplant.

This clonotype occurred many times. The rearrangement links TRBV5-1 to TRBJ2-2; no clear D. Germline V gives CDR1 SGHRS, CDR2 YFSETQ. V was clipped by 4 bases and J by 4 bases, with 14 bases between them. The CDR3 is 15 residues long. CDR3 nucleotides: TGCGCCAGCAGCCCCCTTATGGACGGCACCGGGGAGCTGTTTTTT. Its translation: CASSPLMDGTGELFF.

The chain joins TRBV27 to TRBJ1-2; 11 nucleotides align to TRBD1. CDR1 and CDR2 from the germline V gene are MNHEY and SMNVEV (reference sequence). The length of the CDR3 is 16 residues. Germline trimming cut 8 bases from V and 3 bases from J; bases unmatched to any gene: 11. The CDR3 protein is CASPSKRGQGDYGYTF. The CDR3 nucleotides read TGTGCCAGCCCTTCCAAAAGGGGACAGGGGGACTATGGCTACACCTTC.

This clonotype was recorded a few times. The chain employs TRBV27 and TRBJ1-4; D unresolved. V was pared by 1 base and J by 3 bases, with 9 bases between. Germline V gives CDR1 MNHEY, CDR2 SMNVEV (reference sequence). The CDR3 sequence is 15 residues long. The CDR3 region has the DNA TGTGCCAGCAGTTTATTGGGTGGAGCTAATGAAAAACTGTTTTTT. It translates to CASSLLGGANEKLFF.